Listed below are T cell receptor beta chains from one sample, sequenced in a study of blood T cells in healthy people across ages. TCRdb used MiXCR to reprocess the 5' RACE reads, holding one entry per CDR3 protein. Of about 1.5 million distinct CDR3 sequences in the sample, less than 45% were seen once. Source material: blood. The receptors stem from a woman aged 18 to 35 in good health. Both conserved end residues are part of each CDR3. A D gene is named only where the DNA matches it firmly. Size is stated for part of the rows, as once, few or many counts, or as a class when the clone is expanded.

d_call: NA
j_call: TRBJ2-7
clone_size: few
v_call: TRBV29-1
cdr3_length: 16
cdr3_aa: CSVEGIGQQHSYEQYF
cdr3_nt: TGCAGCGTTGAAGGTATAGGACAGCAGCACTCCTACGAGCAGTACTTC

d_call: TRBD2
j_call: TRBJ2-7
clone_size: many
v_call: TRBV6-6
cdr3_length: 15
cdr3_aa: CASSYSTSGSYEQYF
cdr3_nt: TGTGCCAGCAGTTACTCGACTAGCGGGAGTTACGAGCAGTACTTC

d_call: TRBD1
j_call: TRBJ2-7
clone_size: many
v_call: TRBV15
cdr3_length: 12
cdr3_aa: CATRDREYEQYF
cdr3_nt: TGTGCCACCAGGGACAGGGAATACGAGCAGTACTTC

d_call: TRBD2
j_call: TRBJ2-1
clone_size: NA
v_call: TRBV29-1
cdr3_length: 13
cdr3_aa: CSGGTTNYNEQFF
cdr3_nt: TGCAGCGGTGGGACTACCAACTACAATGAGCAGTTCTTC

d_call: TRBD2
j_call: TRBJ2-1
clone_size: NA
v_call: TRBV10-3
cdr3_length: 16
cdr3_aa: CTISASAREENNEQFF
cdr3_nt: TGTACCATCAGTGCCTCCGCGCGGGAGGAGAACAATGAGCAGTTCTTC

d_call: NA
j_call: TRBJ1-4
clone_size: few
v_call: TRBV25-1
cdr3_length: 15
cdr3_aa: CASTSSREGSEKLFF
cdr3_nt: TGTGCCAGCACCTCCAGTCGGGAAGGAAGTGAAAAACTGTTTTTT

d_call: TRBD2
j_call: TRBJ2-5
clone_size: NA
v_call: TRBV28
cdr3_length: 19
cdr3_aa: CASSLRVGTSGSRYNEQYF
cdr3_nt: TGTGCCAGCAGTTTGAGGGTCGGGACTAGCGGGAGTCGGTACAATGAGCAGTACTTC

d_call: TRBD1
j_call: TRBJ1-5
clone_size: NA
v_call: TRBV12-3/TRBV12-4
cdr3_length: 15
cdr3_aa: CASSFPGTGNQPQHF
cdr3_nt: TGTGCCAGCAGTTTCCCCGGGACAGGGAATCAGCCCCAGCATTTT

d_call: NA
j_call: TRBJ1-2
clone_size: NA
v_call: TRBV9
cdr3_length: 15
cdr3_aa: CASSVGGTVFYGYTF
cdr3_nt: TGTGCCAGCAGCGTAGGTGGGACCGTATTCTATGGCTACACCTTC

d_call: TRBD2
j_call: TRBJ2-1
clone_size: NA
v_call: TRBV12-3/TRBV12-4
cdr3_length: 14
cdr3_aa: CASSPGGGWIEQFF
cdr3_nt: TGTGCCAGCAGTCCCGGCGGGGGGTGGATTGAGCAGTTCTTC

d_call: NA
j_call: TRBJ1-1
clone_size: NA
v_call: TRBV2
cdr3_length: 13
cdr3_aa: CASMVYMNTEAFF
cdr3_nt: TGTGCCAGCATGGTATACATGAACACTGAAGCTTTCTTT

d_call: TRBD1
j_call: TRBJ2-6
clone_size: NA
v_call: TRBV12-3/TRBV12-4
cdr3_length: 23
cdr3_aa: CASSPQGWELGGYLDSGANVLTF
cdr3_nt: TGTGCCAGCAGTCCCCAGGGTTGGGAGTTAGGGGGCTACCTGGACTCTGGGGCCAACGTCCTGACTTTC

d_call: NA
j_call: TRBJ1-5
clone_size: NA
v_call: TRBV2
cdr3_length: 13
cdr3_aa: CASGLASNQPQHF
cdr3_nt: TGTGCCAGCGGTCTGGCGAGCAATCAGCCCCAGCATTTT

d_call: TRBD1
j_call: TRBJ1-2
clone_size: NA
v_call: TRBV7-2
cdr3_length: 14
cdr3_aa: CASSSGGGAKRYTF
cdr3_nt: TGTGCCAGCAGCTCGGGAGGGGGCGCGAAGCGCTACACCTTC

d_call: NA
j_call: TRBJ2-1
clone_size: NA
v_call: TRBV20-1
cdr3_length: 13
cdr3_aa: CSASRMGYNEQFF
cdr3_nt: TGCAGTGCTAGTAGGATGGGTTACAATGAGCAGTTCTTC

d_call: NA
j_call: TRBJ1-5
clone_size: few
v_call: TRBV29-1
cdr3_length: 13
cdr3_aa: CSVEVDPNQPQHF
cdr3_nt: TGCAGCGTTGAAGTCGATCCTAATCAGCCCCAGCATTTT

d_call: NA
j_call: TRBJ1-1
clone_size: NA
v_call: TRBV9
cdr3_length: 16
cdr3_aa: CASSVASGPEDTEAFF
cdr3_nt: TGTGCCAGCAGCGTAGCTTCAGGCCCGGAGGACACTGAAGCTTTCTTT

d_call: TRBD1
j_call: TRBJ2-5
clone_size: NA
v_call: TRBV20-1
cdr3_length: 14
cdr3_aa: CSALSRDRQETQYF
cdr3_nt: TGCAGTGCCCTTTCGAGGGACAGGCAAGAGACCCAGTACTTC